Below, 28 T cell receptor beta chains from the same sample are listed, as sequenced in a study of T cell responses to AZD1222 COVID-19 vaccine. Using immunoSEQ multiplex PCR, the repertoire was profiled, and TCRdb retains in-frame clones only, with some absent. The top ten clones hold about 5.4% of a sample with about 48,000 clones, roughly 90% of them seen once. The material was peripheral blood, obtained 28 days after the second AZD1222 dose. All receptors come from an adult who received the AZD1222 COVID-19 vaccine.

The CDR3 DNA reads TGTGCCAGCAGCTTGGGGCTAGCCGGGGAGCTGTTTTTT. Its translation is CASSLGLAGELFF. V usage is TRBV5-4 and J usage is TRBJ2-2, with D uncertain. Germline CDR1 reads SGHNT; CDR2 reads YYREEE (reference sequence). V lost 0 bases and J 6 bases, leaving 6 bases between the germline ends. The CDR3 is 13 amino acids.

The rearrangement joins TRBV7-2 to TRBJ2-7, with 8 positions matching TRBD2. J was trimmed by 6 bases and V by 5 bases; bases with no gene match: 15. Germline CDR1 reads SGHTA; CDR2 reads FQGNSA. The CDR3 runs 16 residues. CDR3: CASSPSSGTRGSEQYF. CDR3 nucleotide sequence: TGTGCCAGCAGCCCTTCCTCCGGGACTAGAGGGTCCGAGCAGTACTTC.

The J gene is TRBJ1-3, the V gene TRBV6-1; D not resolved. Per the germline V gene, CDR1 is MNHNS and CDR2 is SASEGT. Between the trimmed V and J ends, which lost 1 base and 6 bases, there was a span of 10 bases. This CDR3 comprises 14 residues. The CDR3 loop reads CASSEEPKPNTIYF. The DNA for the CDR3 is TGTGCCAGCAGTGAAGAACCCAAACCAAACACCATATATTTT.

The J gene is TRBJ1-4, the V gene TRBV7-9; a weak D match, TRBD1 (5 bases). Per the germline V gene, CDR1 is SEHNR and CDR2 is FQNEAQ (reference sequence). Trimming removed 2 bases at V and 5 bases at J, with 9 bases between. This CDR3 comprises 14 residues. CDR3 in DNA: TGTGCCAGCAGCTTAACCGGGGGGAATGAAAAACTGTTTTTT. Its protein is CASSLTGGNEKLFF.

The rearrangement links TRBV6-5 to TRBJ2-6; D is unresolved. The germline V gene encodes CDR1 MNHEY and CDR2 SVGAGI. This CDR3 region has 15 residues. Trimming left V 7 bases short and J 0 bases short, with 10 bases between. As DNA, the CDR3 is TGTGCCAGCACCGGCGGCGGCTCTGGGGCCAACGTCCTGACTTTC. Amino acid sequence: CASTGGGSGANVLTF.

The V and J genes are TRBV7-8 and TRBJ1-1, with 7 bases that match TRBD1. The CDR3 totals 17 residues. Germline CDR1 SGHVS, CDR2 FQNEAQ. V was clipped by 5 bases and J by 1 base; unmatched bases: 13. CDR3: CASSIDREWLANTEAFF. The CDR3 DNA reads TGTGCCAGCAGCATAGACAGGGAATGGTTAGCGAACACTGAAGCTTTCTTT.

This clone was seen only once. The chain combines TRBV6-2 or TRBV6-3 with TRBJ2-1, with 13 positions matching TRBD2. V lost 5 bases to trimming and J lost 6 bases; unmatched junction nucleotides: 7. Germline assignment: CDR1 MNHEY and CDR2 SVGEGT. CDR3 length: 16 amino acids. CDR3: CASSRRTSGSRNEQFF. The DNA of the CDR3 is TGTGCCAGCAGTCGTCGGACTAGCGGGAGTCGCAATGAGCAGTTCTTC.

This clone was found once. V usage is TRBV4-1 and J usage is TRBJ2-7; TRBD1 matches at 7 bases. Per the germline V gene, CDR1 is MGHRA and CDR2 is YSYEKL. CDR3 length equals 11 residues. The trim removed 6 bases at V and 7 bases at J, leaving 3 bases unmatched. CDR3 in amino acids: CASRGGGEQYF. In nucleotides, the CDR3 is TGCGCCAGCAGAGGGGGCGGGGAGCAGTACTTC.

The chain combines TRBV11-2 with TRBJ2-2; 8 nucleotides line up with TRBD2. Losses at the gene ends were 4 bases for V and 1 base for J; bases not matched to a gene: 2. The length of the CDR3 is 15 residues. Germline V CDR1 and CDR2: SGHAT, FQNNGV. CDR3: CASSSGGENTGELFF. The CDR3 DNA reads as TGTGCCAGCAGCTCCGGGGGGGAGAACACCGGGGAGCTGTTTTTT.

This sequence joins TRBV7-9 and TRBJ2-5; the match to TRBD2 covers 11 bases. V shed 5 bases, J shed 5 bases, and the junction held 7 bases outside the gene matches. Germline V CDR1 and CDR2: SEHNR, FQNEAQ (reference sequence). This CDR3 spans 15 amino acids. The CDR3 protein is CASSDLAGGRETQYF. The CDR3 nucleotides are TGTGCCAGCAGCGATCTAGCGGGAGGTAGGGAGACCCAGTACTTC.

This sequence joins TRBV24-1 and TRBJ2-6, with TRBD2 identical over 7 bases. The V gene's germline CDR1 is KGHDR and CDR2 SFDVKD. V lost 6 bases and J lost 0; bases outside the gene matches: 13. The CDR3 extends over 19 amino acids. CDR3 DNA: TGTGCCACCAGTACACTGGGGGGGGGAGATAACTCTGGGGCCAACGTCCTGACTTTC. Its translation: CATSTLGGGDNSGANVLTF.

This clone was observed once. This chain uses TRBV6-2 or TRBV6-3 with TRBJ1-5, with D possibly TRBD1 on 5 matching bases. The CDR3 contains 19 residues. Trimming removed 3 bases at V and 9 bases at J, with 30 bases between. Germline CDR1 is MNHEY and CDR2 is SVGEGT. The CDR3 bases are TGTGCCAGCAGTTATGGGTCACGAGACAAGGGACGAATAGGGCGGCCCCAGCATTTT. Protein sequence: CASSYGSRDKGRIGRPQHF.

J is TRBJ1-1 and V is TRBV5-1; D remains unclear. Trimming took 2 bases from V and 1 from J, leaving 9 bases between them. This CDR3 is built from 14 residues. In germline, CDR1 is SGHRS, CDR2 YFSETQ. CDR3 in amino acids: CASSFPRRNTEAFF. DNA of the CDR3: TGCGCCAGCAGCTTCCCGCGGAGGAACACTGAAGCTTTCTTT. The full variable domain, in which reference TRBV5-1 and TRBJ1-1 provide the parts outside the CDR3, is KAGVTQTPRYLIKTRGQQVTLSCSPISGHRSVSWYQQTPGQGLQFLFEYFSETQRNKGNFPGRFSGRQFSNSRSEMNVSTLELGDSALYLCASSFPRRNTEAFFGQGTRLTVV.

The chain recombines TRBV29-1 with TRBJ1-4; possibly TRBD1 for D (5 bases). The CDR3 consists of 14 residues. Looked up from germline, CDR1 is SQVTM and CDR2 is ANQGSEA. The germline V and J ends were trimmed by 6 bases and 0 bases, with 11 bases remaining between them. CDR3 residues: CSVGGGATNEKLFF. Written as DNA, the CDR3 is TGCAGCGTGGGCGGGGGGGCAACTAATGAAAAACTGTTTTTT.

The chain couples TRBV4-1 to TRBJ1-5, with a tentative D call TRBD1 (5 bases). V dropped 0 bases and J dropped 6 bases, with 15 bases sitting between them. The CDR3 extends over 16 amino acids. Germline V gene sequence: CDR1 MGHRA, CDR2 YSYEKL. The CDR3: CASSQDGKEQGQPQHF. The DNA for the CDR3 is TGCGCCAGCAGCCAAGATGGAAAAGAGCAGGGTCAGCCCCAGCATTTT.

This clone was counted only a few times. The J gene is TRBJ2-2, the V gene TRBV5-1; D unclear. This CDR3 contains 14 residues. Deletions cut 2 bases from V and 1 base from J, with 6 bases between. Germline V lookup: CDR1 SGHRS, CDR2 YFSETQ. The chain's CDR3 is CASSFMRNTGELFF. DNA of the CDR3: TGCGCCAGCAGCTTTATGAGGAACACCGGGGAGCTGTTTTTT.

This chain links TRBV2 with TRBJ1-1; D remains unclear. Trimming took off 0 bases at V and 6 bases at J, with 8 bases between the two ends. The CDR3 covers 13 residues. Germline V CDR1 and CDR2: SNHLY, FYNNEI. The CDR3 reads CASSEALGAEAFF. The CDR3 DNA sequence: TGTGCCAGCAGTGAAGCGCTTGGGGCTGAAGCTTTCTTT.

The CDR3 spells CASSVTGGGGNTIYF. CDR3 bases: TGTGCCAGCAGCGTCACCGGGGGAGGTGGAAACACCATATATTTT. The gene calls are TRBV5-5 and TRBJ1-3; D possibly corresponds to TRBD1 (5 bases). The germline V gene encodes CDR1 SGHKS and CDR2 YYEKEE (reference sequence). V lost 4 bases, J lost 3 bases, and 14 bases lay in between. The CDR3 is made up of 15 amino acids.

The chain links TRBV10-2 to TRBJ2-7; 7 bases agree with TRBD1. CDR3 size: 13 residues. The trim removed 2 bases at V and 3 bases at J, leaving 1 base unmatched. Germline-derived CDR1 and CDR2 are WSHSY and SAAADI. The DNA for the CDR3 is TGCGCCAGCAGTGAGAACAGGGGCTACGAGCAGTACTTC. Encoded protein: CASSENRGYEQYF.

This sequence joins TRBV19 and TRBJ1-1; D uncertain. Per the germline V gene, CDR1 is LNHDA and CDR2 is SQIVND (reference sequence). The CDR3 is 13 amino acids. Deletions cut 6 bases from V and 6 bases from J, with 14 bases between. The DNA of the CDR3 is TGTGCCAGTAGCCCCTTGGAGACCGCTGAAGCTTTCTTT. The encoded protein is CASSPLETAEAFF.

Concerning this clone: This sample also contains other DNA sequences that code for the same CDR3. V usage is TRBV9 and J usage is TRBJ2-7; tentative D call: TRBD2 (5 bases). CDR3 size: 14 residues. CDR1 is SGDLS and CDR2 is YYNGEE in the germline V gene. V was cut by 0 bases and J by 2 bases, with 9 bases left in between. CDR3 protein: CASSVAGSAYEQYF. In DNA, the CDR3 is TGTGCCAGCAGCGTAGCGGGATCAGCCTACGAGCAGTACTTC.

The rearrangement uses TRBV15 and TRBJ2-7; D not resolved. The CDR3 runs 13 residues. V lost 3 bases, J lost 7 bases, and 13 bases lay in between. Looked up from germline, CDR1 is LNHNV and CDR2 is YYDKDF (reference sequence). The CDR3 DNA follows: TGTGCCACCAGCAGGGGCGACGAGTCAGAGCAGTACTTC. It yields the protein CATSRGDESEQYF.

The rearrangement joins TRBV3-1 (or the pseudogene TRBV3-2) to TRBJ2-2, with D unresolved. The V gene's germline CDR1 is LGHDT and CDR2 YNNKEL (reference sequence). With 0 bases removed from V and 8 bases from J, the gap between germline ends came to 7 bases. The CDR3 extends over 13 amino acids. The CDR3 loop is CASSQEWVGELFF. The CDR3, as DNA: TGTGCCAGCAGCCAAGAGTGGGTAGGGGAGCTGTTTTTT.

This chain uses TRBV28 with TRBJ1-6, with D possibly TRBD1 on 6 matching bases. The V and J ends lost 1 base and 6 bases respectively, with 13 bases between them. The V gene's germline CDR1 is MDHEN and CDR2 SYDVKM. The CDR3 consists of 16 residues. CDR3 residues: CASSLSPGAGNSPLHF. The CDR3 nucleotides are TGTGCCAGCAGTTTATCGCCAGGGGCGGGTAATTCACCCCTCCACTTT. Drawing the rest from reference TRBV28 and TRBJ1-6, the complete variable domain is DVKVTQSSRYLVKRTGEKVFLECVQDMDHENMFWYRQDPGLGLRLIYFSYDVKMKEKGDIPEGYSVSREKKERFSLILESASTNQTSMYLCASSLSPGAGNSPLHFGNGTRLTVT.

The chain joins TRBV18 to TRBJ1-2; D call uncertain. V was shortened by 0 bases and J by 2 bases, with 7 bases between the two germline ends. Looked up from germline, CDR1 is KGHSH and CDR2 is LQKENI. The CDR3 totals 14 residues. This CDR3 is CASSPPNGNYGYTF. For the CDR3, the DNA is TGTGCCAGCTCACCACCGAACGGCAACTATGGCTACACCTTC.

The V gene is TRBV5-1, the J gene TRBJ2-3; 11 bases map to TRBD1. Losses at the gene ends were 3 bases for V and 4 bases for J; bases not matched to a gene: 1. CDR3 size: 14 residues. The germline V gene encodes CDR1 SGHRS and CDR2 YFSETQ. CDR3 in amino acids: CASSSGQGADTQYF. CDR3 DNA sequence: TGCGCCAGCAGCTCGGGACAGGGGGCAGATACGCAGTATTTT.

This clone has only a few counts. This chain joins TRBV12-3 or TRBV12-4 and TRBJ1-5; unclear D gene. V was pared by 5 bases and J by 5 bases, with 7 bases between. The CDR3 is made up of 12 amino acids. CDR3 DNA sequence: TGTGCCAGCAGTCCCACCGATCAGCCCCAGCATTTT. Protein sequence: CASSPTDQPQHF.

The chain joins TRBV9 to TRBJ1-2, with 8 bases matching TRBD1. V dropped 2 bases and J dropped 6; count of bases not matched to a gene: 3. Germline V lookup: CDR1 SGDLS, CDR2 YYNGEE. This CDR3 region has 13 residues. For the CDR3, the DNA is TGTGCCAGCAGCGTGGACAGGGCTGATGGCTACACCTTC. Residues: CASSVDRADGYTF.